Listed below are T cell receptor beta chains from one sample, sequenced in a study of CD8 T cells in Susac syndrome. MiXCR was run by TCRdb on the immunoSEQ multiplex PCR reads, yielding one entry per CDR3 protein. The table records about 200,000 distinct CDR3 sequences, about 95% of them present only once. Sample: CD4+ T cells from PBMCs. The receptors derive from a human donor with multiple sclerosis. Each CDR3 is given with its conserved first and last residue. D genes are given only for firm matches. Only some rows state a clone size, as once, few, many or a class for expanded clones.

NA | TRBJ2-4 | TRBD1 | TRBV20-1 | CSASQGDIQYF | TGCAGTGCTAGCCAGGGGGACATTCAGTACTTC
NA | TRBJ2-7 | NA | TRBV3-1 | CASSQDRGYEQYF | TGTGCCAGCAGCCAAGATCGAGGGTACGAGCAGTACTTC
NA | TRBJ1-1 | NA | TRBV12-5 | CASGLIQGVTEAFF | TGTGCTAGTGGTTTGATTCAGGGCGTCACTGAAGCTTTCTTT
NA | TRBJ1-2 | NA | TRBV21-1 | CASSKAENLF | TGTGCCAGCAGCAAAGCGGAGAATCTTTTC
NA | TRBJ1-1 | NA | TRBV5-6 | CASTLRGNTEAFF | TGTGCCAGCACCCTCAGGGGGAACACTGAAGCTTTCTTT
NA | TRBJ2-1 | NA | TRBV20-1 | CSAPTYNEQFF | TGCAGTGCTCCGACTTACAATGAGCAGTTCTTC
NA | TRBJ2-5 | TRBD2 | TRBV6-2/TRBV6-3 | CASSKGLAGIGETQYF | TGTGCCAGCAGTAAAGGACTAGCGGGAATAGGGGAGACCCAGTACTTC
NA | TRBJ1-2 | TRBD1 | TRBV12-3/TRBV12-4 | CASSPADRAPRYTF | TGTGCCAGCAGTCCCGCGGACAGGGCGCCCAGGTACACCTTC
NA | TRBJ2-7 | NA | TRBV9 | CASSVVACREFYEQYF | TGTGCCAGCAGCGTAGTGGCCTGTCGGGAGTTCTACGAGCAGTACTTC
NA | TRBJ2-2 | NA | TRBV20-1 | CSVPTSFGELFF | TGCAGTGTCCCAACCAGTTTCGGGGAGCTGTTTTTT
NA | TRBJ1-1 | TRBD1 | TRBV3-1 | CASSQDLPGGGINTEAFF | TGTGCCAGCAGCCAAGACCTCCCAGGGGGCGGAATTAACACTGAAGCTTTCTTT
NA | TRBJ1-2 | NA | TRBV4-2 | CASSQGGPRSTYGYTF | TGTGCCAGCAGCCAGGGCGGACCGAGGTCGACCTATGGCTACACCTTC
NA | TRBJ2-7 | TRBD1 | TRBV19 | CASSTGTGASYEQYF | TGTGCCAGTAGTACGGGGACAGGGGCAAGCTACGAGCAGTACTTC
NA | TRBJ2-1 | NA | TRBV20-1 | CSAATAMEYNEQFF | TGCAGTGCTGCGACAGCGATGGAATACAATGAGCAGTTCTTC
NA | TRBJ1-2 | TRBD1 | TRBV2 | CASRDRADYGYTF | TGTGCCAGCAGGGACAGGGCTGACTATGGCTACACCTTC
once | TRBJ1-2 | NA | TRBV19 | CASTFGYGYTF | TGTGCCAGTACCTTCGGCTATGGCTACACCTTC
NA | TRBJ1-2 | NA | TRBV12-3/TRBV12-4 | CASSFLSRIIYGYTF | TGTGCCAGCAGTTTTCTCTCTAGGATAATCTATGGCTACACCTTC
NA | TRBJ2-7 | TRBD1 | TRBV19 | CASSITGTGGYEQYF | TGTGCCAGTAGTATTACCGGGACAGGGGGCTACGAGCAGTACTTC
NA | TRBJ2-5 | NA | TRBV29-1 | CSVEDSGGIQETQYF | TGCAGCGTTGAAGATTCAGGAGGAATCCAAGAGACCCAGTACTTC
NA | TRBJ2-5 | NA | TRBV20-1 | CSARDPNLETQYF | TGCAGTGCTAGAGATCCCAATCTAGAGACCCAGTACTTC
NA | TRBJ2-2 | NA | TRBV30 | CAWRPVDSNTGELFF | TGTGCCTGGAGACCCGTAGATTCGAACACCGGGGAGCTGTTTTTT
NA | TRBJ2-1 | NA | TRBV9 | CASILGAGAPYNEQFF | TGTGCCAGCATCCTGGGGGCGGGGGCCCCTTACAATGAGCAGTTCTTC
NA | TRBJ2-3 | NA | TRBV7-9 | CAIPLGFSTDTQYF | TGTGCCATCCCTCTGGGTTTTAGTACAGATACGCAGTATTTT